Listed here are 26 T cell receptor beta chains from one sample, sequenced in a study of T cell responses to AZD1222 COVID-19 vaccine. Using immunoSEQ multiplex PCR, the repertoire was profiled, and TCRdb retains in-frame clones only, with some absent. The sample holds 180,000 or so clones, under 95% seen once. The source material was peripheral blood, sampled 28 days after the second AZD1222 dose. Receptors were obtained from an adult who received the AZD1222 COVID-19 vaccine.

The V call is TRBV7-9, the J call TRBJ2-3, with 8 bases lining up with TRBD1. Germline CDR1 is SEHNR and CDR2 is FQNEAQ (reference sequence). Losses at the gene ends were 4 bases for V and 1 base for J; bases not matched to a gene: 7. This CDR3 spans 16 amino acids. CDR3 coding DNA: TGTGCCAGCAGCTCCTTCGTGACAGGGGGCACAGATACGCAGTATTTT. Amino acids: CASSSFVTGGTDTQYF.

The DNA of the CDR3 is TGTGCCAGCAGCCCGAGGGGACGGAGCAATCAGCCCCAGCATTTT. Encoded protein: CASSPRGRSNQPQHF. The chain joins TRBV5-8 to TRBJ1-5; D is possibly TRBD1 (5 bases). This CDR3 is built from 15 residues. The V end lost 4 bases, the J end lost 1 base, and 12 bases lay between the germline ends. The germline V gene encodes CDR1 SGHTS and CDR2 YDEGEE. Full variable domain (rest looked up from reference TRBV5-8 and TRBJ1-5): EAGVTQSPTHLIKTRGQQATLRCSPISGHTSVYWYQQALGLGLQFLLWYDEGEERNRGNFPPRFSGRQFPNYSSELNVNALELEDSALYLCASSPRGRSNQPQHFGDGTRLSIL.

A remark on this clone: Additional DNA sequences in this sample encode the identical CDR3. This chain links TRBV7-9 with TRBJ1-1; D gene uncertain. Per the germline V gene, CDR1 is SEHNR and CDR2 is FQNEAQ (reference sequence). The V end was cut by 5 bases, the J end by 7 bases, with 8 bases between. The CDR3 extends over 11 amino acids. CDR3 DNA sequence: TGTGCCAGCAGCCTCGGGAGTGAAGCTTTCTTT. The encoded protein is CASSLGSEAFF.

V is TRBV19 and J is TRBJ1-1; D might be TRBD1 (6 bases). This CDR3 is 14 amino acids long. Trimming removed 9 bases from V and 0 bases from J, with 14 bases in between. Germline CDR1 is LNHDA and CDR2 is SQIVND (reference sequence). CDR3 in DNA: TGTGCCAGCCGGGGGCAGGGCATGAACACTGAAGCTTTCTTT. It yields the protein CASRGQGMNTEAFF.

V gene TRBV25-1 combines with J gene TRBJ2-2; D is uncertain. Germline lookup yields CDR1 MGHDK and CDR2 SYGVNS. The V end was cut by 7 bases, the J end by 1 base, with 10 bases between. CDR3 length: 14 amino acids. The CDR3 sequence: CASTNGLNTGELFF. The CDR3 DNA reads TGTGCCAGCACAAACGGTCTGAACACCGGGGAGCTGTTTTTT.

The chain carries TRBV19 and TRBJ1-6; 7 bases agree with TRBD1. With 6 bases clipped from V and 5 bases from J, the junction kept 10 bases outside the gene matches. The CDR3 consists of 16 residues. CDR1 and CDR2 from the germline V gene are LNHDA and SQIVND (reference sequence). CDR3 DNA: TGTGCCAGTAGAAAGAACCGGGACAGTCATAATTCACCCCTCCACTTT. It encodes CASRKNRDSHNSPLHF.

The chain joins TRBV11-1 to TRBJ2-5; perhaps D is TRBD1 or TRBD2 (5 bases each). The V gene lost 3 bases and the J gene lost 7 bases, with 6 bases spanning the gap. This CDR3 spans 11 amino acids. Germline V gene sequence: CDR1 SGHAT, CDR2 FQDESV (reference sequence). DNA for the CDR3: TGTGCCAGCAGCTTCGGGGCGACCCAGTACTTC. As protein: CASSFGATQYF.

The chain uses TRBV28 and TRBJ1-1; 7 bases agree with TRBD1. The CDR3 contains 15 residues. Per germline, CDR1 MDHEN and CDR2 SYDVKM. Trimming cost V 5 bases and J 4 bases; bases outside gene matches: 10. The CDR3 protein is CASSRTGPGGTEAFF. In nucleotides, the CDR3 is TGTGCCAGCAGTAGGACAGGCCCCGGGGGCACTGAAGCTTTCTTT.

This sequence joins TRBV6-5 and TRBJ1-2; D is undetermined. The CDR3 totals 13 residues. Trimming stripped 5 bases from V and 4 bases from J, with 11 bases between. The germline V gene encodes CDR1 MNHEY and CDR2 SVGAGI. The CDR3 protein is CASSPGRTYGYTF. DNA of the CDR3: TGTGCCAGCAGTCCGGGCAGAACCTATGGCTACACCTTC.

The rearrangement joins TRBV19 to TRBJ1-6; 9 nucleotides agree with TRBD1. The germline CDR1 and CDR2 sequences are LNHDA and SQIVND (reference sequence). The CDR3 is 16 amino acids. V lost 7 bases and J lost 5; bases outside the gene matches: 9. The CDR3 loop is CASTRRTGADNSPLHF. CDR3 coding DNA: TGTGCCAGTACCCGCAGGACAGGGGCCGATAATTCACCCCTCCACTTT.

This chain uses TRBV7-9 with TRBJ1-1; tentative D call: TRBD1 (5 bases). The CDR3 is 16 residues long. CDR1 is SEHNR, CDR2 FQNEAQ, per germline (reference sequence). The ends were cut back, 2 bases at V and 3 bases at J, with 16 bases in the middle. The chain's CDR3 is CASSLIVRARDTEAFF. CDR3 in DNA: TGTGCCAGCAGCTTAATTGTCAGGGCCAGGGACACTGAAGCTTTCTTT. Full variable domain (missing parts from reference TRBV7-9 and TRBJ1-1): DTGVSQNPRHKITKRGQNVTFRCDPISEHNRLYWYRQTLGQGPEFLTYFQNEAQLEKSRLLSDRFSAERPKGSFSTLEIQRTEQGDSAMYLCASSLIVRARDTEAFFGQGTRLTVV.

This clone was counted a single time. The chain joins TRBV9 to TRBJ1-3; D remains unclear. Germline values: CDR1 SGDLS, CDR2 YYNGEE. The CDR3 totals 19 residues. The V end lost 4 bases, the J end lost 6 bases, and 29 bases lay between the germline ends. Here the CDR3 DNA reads TGTGCCAGCAGCATAAGTCCCGGGCCTACCACCGCCCGGGAAAACACCATATATTTT. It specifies CASSISPGPTTARENTIYF.

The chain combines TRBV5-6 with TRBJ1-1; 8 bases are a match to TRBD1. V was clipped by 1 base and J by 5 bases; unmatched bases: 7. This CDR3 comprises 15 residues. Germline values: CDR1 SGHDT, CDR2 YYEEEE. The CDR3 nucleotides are TGTGCCAGCAGCTTGTGGCAGGGGGCGATAACTGAAGCTTTCTTT. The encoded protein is CASSLWQGAITEAFF.

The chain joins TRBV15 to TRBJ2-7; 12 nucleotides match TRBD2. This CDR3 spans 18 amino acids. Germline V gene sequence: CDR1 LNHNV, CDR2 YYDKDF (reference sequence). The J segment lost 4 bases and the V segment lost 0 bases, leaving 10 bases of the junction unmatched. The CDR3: CATSRDESSGRALYEQYF. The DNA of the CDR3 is TGTGCCACCAGCAGAGATGAGTCTAGCGGGAGGGCCCTATACGAGCAGTACTTC.

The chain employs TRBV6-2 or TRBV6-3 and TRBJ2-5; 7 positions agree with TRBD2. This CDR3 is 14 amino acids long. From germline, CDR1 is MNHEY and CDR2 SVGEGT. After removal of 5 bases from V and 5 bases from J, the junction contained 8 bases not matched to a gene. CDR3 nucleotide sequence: TGTGCCAGCAGTCCCAGGACTAGAGGGGAGACCCAGTACTTC. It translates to CASSPRTRGETQYF.

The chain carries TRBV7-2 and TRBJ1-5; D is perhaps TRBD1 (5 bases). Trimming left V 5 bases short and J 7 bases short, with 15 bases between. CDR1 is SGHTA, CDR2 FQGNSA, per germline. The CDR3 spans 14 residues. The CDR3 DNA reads TGTGCCAGCAGCCCCTTGGGGGACCCACAGCCCCAGCATTTT. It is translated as CASSPLGDPQPQHF. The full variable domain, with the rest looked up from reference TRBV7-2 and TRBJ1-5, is GAGVSQSPSNKVTEKGKDVELRCDPISGHTALYWYRQSLGQGLEFLIYFQGNSAPDKSGLPSDRFSAERTGGSVSTLTIQRTQQEDSAVYLCASSPLGDPQPQHFGDGTRLSIL.

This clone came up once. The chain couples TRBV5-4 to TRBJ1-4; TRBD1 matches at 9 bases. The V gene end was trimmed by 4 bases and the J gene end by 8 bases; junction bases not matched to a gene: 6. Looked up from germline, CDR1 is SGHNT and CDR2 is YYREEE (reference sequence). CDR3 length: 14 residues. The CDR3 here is CASSQTGGREKLFF. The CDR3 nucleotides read TGTGCCAGCAGCCAGACAGGGGGAAGAGAAAAACTGTTTTTT.

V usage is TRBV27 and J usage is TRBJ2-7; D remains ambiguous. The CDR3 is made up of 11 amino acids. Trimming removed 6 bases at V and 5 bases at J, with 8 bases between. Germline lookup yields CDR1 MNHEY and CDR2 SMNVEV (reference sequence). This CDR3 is CASRGIDEQYF. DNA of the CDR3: TGTGCCAGCAGGGGGATCGACGAGCAGTACTTC.

In nucleotides, the CDR3 is TGTGCCAGCAGACTAACCGTCGTTGAAGAGACCCAGTACTTC. This gives the protein CASRLTVVEETQYF. V and J are TRBV3-1 (or the pseudogene TRBV3-2) and TRBJ2-5; D ambiguous. With 6 bases removed from V and 3 bases from J, the gap between germline ends came to 14 bases. Germline-derived CDR1 and CDR2 are LGHDT and YNNKEL (reference sequence). This CDR3 spans 14 amino acids.

The CDR3 DNA reads TGCAGCGTTGAACCCTCAGGAGGGGGTGGGAAAAACGGGGAGCTGTTTTTT. It is translated as CSVEPSGGGGKNGELFF. The chain employs TRBV29-1 and TRBJ2-2, with D tentatively TRBD1 or TRBD2 (6 bases each). The CDR3 contains 17 residues. CDR1 is SQVTM, CDR2 ANQGSEA, per germline. Deletions cut 2 bases from V and 7 bases from J, with 23 bases between.

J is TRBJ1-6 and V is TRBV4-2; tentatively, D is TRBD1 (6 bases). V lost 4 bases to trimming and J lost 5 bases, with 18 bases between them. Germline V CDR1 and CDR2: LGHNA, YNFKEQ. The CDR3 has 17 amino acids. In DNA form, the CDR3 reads TGTGCCAGCAGCCCAACCGTGGTGGGGGACAATAATTCACCCCTCCACTTT. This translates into CASSPTVVGDNNSPLHF.

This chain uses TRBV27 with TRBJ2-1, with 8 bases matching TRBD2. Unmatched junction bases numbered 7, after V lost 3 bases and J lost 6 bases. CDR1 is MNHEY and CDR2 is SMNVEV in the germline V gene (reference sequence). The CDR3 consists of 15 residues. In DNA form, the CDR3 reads TGTGCCAGCAGTTTGAGGGGGACTAGTTTCAATGAGCAGTTCTTC. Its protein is CASSLRGTSFNEQFF.

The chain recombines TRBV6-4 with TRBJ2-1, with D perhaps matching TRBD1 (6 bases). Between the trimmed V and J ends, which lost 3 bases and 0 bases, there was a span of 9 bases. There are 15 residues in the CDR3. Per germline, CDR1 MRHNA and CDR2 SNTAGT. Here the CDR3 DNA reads TGTGCCAGCAGTGAGAGGGGGAACTCCTACAATGAGCAGTTCTTC. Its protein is CASSERGNSYNEQFF.

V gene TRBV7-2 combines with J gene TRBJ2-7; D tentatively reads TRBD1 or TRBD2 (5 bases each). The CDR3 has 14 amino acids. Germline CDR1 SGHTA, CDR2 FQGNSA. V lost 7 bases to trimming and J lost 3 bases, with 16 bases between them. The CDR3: CASTSMGVNYEQYF. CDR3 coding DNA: TGTGCCAGCACCTCAATGGGGGTTAACTACGAGCAGTACTTC.

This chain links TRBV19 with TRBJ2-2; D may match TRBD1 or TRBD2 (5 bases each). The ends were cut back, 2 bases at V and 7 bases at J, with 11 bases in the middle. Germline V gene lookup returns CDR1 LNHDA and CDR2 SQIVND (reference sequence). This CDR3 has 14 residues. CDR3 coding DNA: TGTGCCAGTAGTATATATGAGGGGATCGGGGAGCTGTTTTTT. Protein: CASSIYEGIGELFF.

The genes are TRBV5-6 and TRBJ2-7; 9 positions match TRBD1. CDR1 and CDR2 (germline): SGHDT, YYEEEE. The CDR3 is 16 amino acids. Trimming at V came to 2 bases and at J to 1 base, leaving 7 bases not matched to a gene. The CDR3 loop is CASSFRPGQGSYEQYF. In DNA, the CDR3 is TGTGCCAGCAGCTTTCGACCGGGACAGGGTTCCTACGAGCAGTACTTC.